This T cell receptor beta chain was obtained from a study of blood T cells in healthy people across ages. Study conclusions and caveats: Estimated diversity across one million T cells was deemed an underestimate.

It was with a sample-barcoded 5' primer and a J-beta primer mix that a second PCR of about 6 to 11 cycles was run. TCRdb re-analysed the 5' RACE reads in MiXCR, keeping a single row per CDR3 protein. The data show around 1,900,000 distinct CDR3 sequences, roughly two fifths seen once. This clonotype was recorded a few times. Antigen specificity is unknown. The people who gave samples were healthy Caucasians from Russia, aged roughly 6 to 95. V was pared by 5 bases and J by 8 bases, with 9 bases of the junction left unmatched. The CDR3 length is 15 residues. V usage is TRBV12-3 or TRBV12-4 and J usage is TRBJ2-1, with TRBD2 matching over 10 bases. This clonotype originated in a human donor in good health. Sequenced sample: blood. For the CDR3, the DNA is TGTGCCAGCAGTCCCGAGCGGGGGGGCGGGTATGAGCAGTTCTTC. Translated, it gives CASSPERGGGYEQFF.